This TCR beta chain is drawn from a study of low-dose radiotherapy and immunotherapy resistance in tumors. About the research overall: Every two weeks patients got nivolumab 240 mg flat dose, plus ipilimumab 1 mg/kg every six weeks, intravenously. Once cycle 1 day 1 began, patients took oral aspirin 300 mg daily for four cycles. Both TCRalpha and TCRbeta chains were reverse transcribed with V-gene-specific primers.

This clonotype showed up many times. TCRs underwent approximately 20 PCR cycles of amplification with a constant-region primer and V-primer adapter. TCRdb fed the reads into MiXCR, producing one record per CDR3 protein. The data hold some 52,000 distinct CDR3 sequences, with 33% observed a single time. V was clipped by 4 bases and J by 2 bases; unmatched bases: 4. The CDR3 is 14 amino acids. Germline lookup yields CDR1 MGHRA and CDR2 YSYEKL. Time point: after trial treatment. Treatment defined: LDRT plus nivolumab, ipilimumab, low-dose cyclophosphamide and aspirin (RACIN trial). Donors were dosed with nivolumab and ipilimumab; they also received aspirin, low-dose cyclophosphamide and low-dose radiotherapy.

The sample in question was PBMCs, obtained after low-dose radiotherapy plus immunotherapy. The chain recombines TRBV4-1 with TRBJ2-5, with TRBD1 identical over 7 bases. The clonotype was recovered from a male donor with rectosigmoid adenocarcinoma. This CDR3 reads CASSPTGTQETQYF. In DNA form, the CDR3 reads TGCGCCAGCAGCCCGACAGGGACACAAGAGACCCAGTACTTC.